This record concerns one T cell receptor beta chain sequence. Its antigen remains unknown. The data were taken from a study of untreated major depressive disorder. Whole-study findings and limits: Compared with controls, depressed patients showed more TRBV05-01 (Vbeta 5.1) usage in CD4+ T cells.

Germline V gene lookup returns CDR1 SGHNT and CDR2 YYREEE (reference sequence). V was pared by 4 bases and J by 4 bases, with 9 bases of the junction left unmatched. CDR3 length: 16 amino acids. Assay used: immunoSEQ multiplex PCR; TCRdb lists only in-frame clones, some missing. This sample has more than 10,000 clones, with 80% to 95% found just once. The sequence was collected from a woman in her twenties or thirties with major depressive disorder. The rearrangement uses TRBV5-4 and TRBJ2-1, with 9 bases fitting TRBD1. The sample comprised CD4+ T cells from PBMCs. In DNA, the CDR3 is TGTGCCAGCAGCCCGTTGGGACAGGGACTTTACAATGAGCAGTTCTTC. It encodes CASSPLGQGLYNEQFF.